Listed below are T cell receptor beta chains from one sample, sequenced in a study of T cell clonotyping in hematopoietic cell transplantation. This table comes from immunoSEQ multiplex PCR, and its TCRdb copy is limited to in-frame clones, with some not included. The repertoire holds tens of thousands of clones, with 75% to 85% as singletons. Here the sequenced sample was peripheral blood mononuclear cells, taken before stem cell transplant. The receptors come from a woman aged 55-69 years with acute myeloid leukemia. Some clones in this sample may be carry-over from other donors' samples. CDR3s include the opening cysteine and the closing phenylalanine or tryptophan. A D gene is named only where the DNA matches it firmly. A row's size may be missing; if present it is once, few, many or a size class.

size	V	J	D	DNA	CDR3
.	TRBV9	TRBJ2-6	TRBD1	TGTGCCAGCAGCGTCGGACAGGGCGGTGGGGCCAACGTCCTGACTTTC	CASSVGQGGGANVLTF
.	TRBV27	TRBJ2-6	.	TGTGCCAGCAGTTTATCGGGGGTCCGCTCTGGGGCCAACGTCCTGACTTTC	CASSLSGVRSGANVLTF
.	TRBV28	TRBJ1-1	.	TGTGCCAGCAAGGTAGGGATTGCCGCTGAAGCTTTCTTT	CASKVGIAAEAFF
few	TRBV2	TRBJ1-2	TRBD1	TGTGCCAGCATGACAGGGGACTATGGCTACACCTTC	CASMTGDYGYTF
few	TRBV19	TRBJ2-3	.	TGTGCCAGTAGTCCCTTTATGACTCTGCACGATACGCAGTATTTT	CASSPFMTLHDTQYF
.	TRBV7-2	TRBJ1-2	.	TGTGCCAGCAGCTTACTACAGGCTTATAACTATGGCTACACCTTC	CASSLLQAYNYGYTF
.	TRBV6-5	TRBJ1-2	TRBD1	TGTGCCAGCACCCCGGGACAGGGCTATGGCTACACCTTC	CASTPGQGYGYTF
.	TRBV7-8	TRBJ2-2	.	TGTGCCAGCAGCCCACAGACGGACTGGGACTTAACCGCGAACACCGGGGAGCTGTTTTTT	CASSPQTDWDLTANTGELFF
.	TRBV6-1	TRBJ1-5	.	TGTGCCAGCAGCCCCCCCCAGCATTTT	CASSPPQHF
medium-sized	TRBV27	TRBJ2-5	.	TGTGCCAGCAGTCCCTCCCCGACCCGTCTTTGGGAGACCCAGTACTTC	CASSPSPTRLWETQYF
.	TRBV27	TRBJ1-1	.	TGTGCCAGCAGGACGGGGAACAGGGTTACCACTGAAGCTTTCTTT	CASRTGNRVTTEAFF
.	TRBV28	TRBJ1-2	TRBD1	TGTGCCAGCAGTGCAACACTCCAGGGGGCCAGCTATGGCTACACCTTC	CASSATLQGASYGYTF
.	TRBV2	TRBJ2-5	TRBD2	TGTGCCAGCAGTGGAAGTGCGGGGGGGATGGAGACCCAGTACTTC	CASSGSAGGMETQYF
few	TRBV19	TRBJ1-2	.	TGTGCCAGTAGTCCAGGGACCGTCGCTGGCTACACCTTC	CASSPGTVAGYTF
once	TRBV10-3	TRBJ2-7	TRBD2	TGTGCCATCAGGGGGACTAGCGGGGGGTACGAGCAGTACTTC	CAIRGTSGGYEQYF
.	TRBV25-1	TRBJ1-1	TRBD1	TGTGCCAGCAGTGAATCGAGACAGGGGGCCGGCACTGAAGCTTTCTTT	CASSESRQGAGTEAFF
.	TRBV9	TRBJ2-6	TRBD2	TGTGCCAGCAGCGCAACCCTAGCGGGGGGACAAAACTCTGGGGCCAACGTCCTGACTTTC	CASSATLAGGQNSGANVLTF
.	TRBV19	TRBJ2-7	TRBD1	TGTGCCAGTGCCACAGGGGGCGGCGAGCAGTACTTC	CASATGGGEQYF
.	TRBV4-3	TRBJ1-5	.	TGCGCCAGCAGCCAAGGGTGGGCTAACAATCAGCCCCAGCATTTT	CASSQGWANNQPQHF
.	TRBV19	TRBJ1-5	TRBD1	TGTGCCAGTAGTAACCGGGACAGGGGAGGCAATCAGCCCCAGCATTTT	CASSNRDRGGNQPQHF
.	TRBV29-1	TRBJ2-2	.	TGCAGCGTGAGGGGGGGCAGGGACACCGGGGAGCTGTTTTTT	CSVRGGRDTGELFF
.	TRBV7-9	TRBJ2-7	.	TGTGCCAGCAGCTTAGCCAGCTCCTACGAGCAGTACTTC	CASSLASSYEQYF
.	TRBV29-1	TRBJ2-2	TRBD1	TGCAGCGTTGAGCCGGGACAGGGGGCTTCGGGCACCGGGGAGCTGTTTTTT	CSVEPGQGASGTGELFF
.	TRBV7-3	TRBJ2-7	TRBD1	TGTGCCAGCAGTCGGGACAGAACCTACGAGCAGTACTTC	CASSRDRTYEQYF
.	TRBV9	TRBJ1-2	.	TGTGCCAGCAGCCCTGCCAGCACCTACTTGCGGGCGAACTATGGCTACACCTTC	CASSPASTYLRANYGYTF
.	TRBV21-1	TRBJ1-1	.	TGTGCCAGCAGCAAAGCCCCCGGGACAGGGGGAAGAAACACTGAAGCTTTCTTT	CASSKAPGTGGRNTEAFF
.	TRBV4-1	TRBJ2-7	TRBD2	TGCGCCAGCAGCCAGGCTAGCGGGGTGTGGTCCTACGAGCAGTACTTC	CASSQASGVWSYEQYF
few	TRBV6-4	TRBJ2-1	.	TGTGCCAGCAGTGACTCGGAGGGAGGAGTAGGTACTGAGCAGTTCTTC	CASSDSEGGVGTEQFF
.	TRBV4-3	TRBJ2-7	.	TGCGCCAGCAGCCAAGGAATTGGAGAAAGCTACGAGCAGTACTTC	CASSQGIGESYEQYF
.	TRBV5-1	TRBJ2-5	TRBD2	TGCGCCAGCAGCTCATTAGCGGGGGGCCAAGAGACCCAGTACTTC	CASSSLAGGQETQYF
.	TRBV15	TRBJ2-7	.	TGTGCCACCAGGGGGACCACCTACGAGCAGTACTTC	CATRGTTYEQYF
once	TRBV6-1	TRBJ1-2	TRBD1	TGTGCCAGCAGTTCCGGGACAGGAAACAACTATGGCTACACCTTC	CASSSGTGNNYGYTF
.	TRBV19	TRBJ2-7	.	TGTGCCAGTAGTATCAGCCTTACCTCCTACGAGCAGTACTTC	CASSISLTSYEQYF
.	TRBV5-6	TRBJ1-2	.	TGTGCCAGCAGCCAGTGGGCCGGGTACAACTATGGCTACACCTTC	CASSQWAGYNYGYTF
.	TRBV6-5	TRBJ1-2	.	TGTGCCAGCAGAGAACAGGGTGGCTACACCTTC	CASREQGGYTF
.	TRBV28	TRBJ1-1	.	TGTGCCAGCAAGCCGGGGGGGACTGAAGCTTTCTTT	CASKPGGTEAFF
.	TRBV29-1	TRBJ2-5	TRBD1	TGCAGCGTTTTACAGGGGGCAGAGACCCAGTACTTC	CSVLQGAETQYF
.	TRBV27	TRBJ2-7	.	TGTGCCAGCAGTTTTAGGCGCGGGCAGGGGCCCTACGAGCAGTACTTC	CASSFRRGQGPYEQYF
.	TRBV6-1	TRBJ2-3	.	TGTGCCAGCCGGACTATACCAAATTCAGATACGCAGTATTTT	CASRTIPNSDTQYF
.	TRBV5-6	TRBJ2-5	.	TGTGCCAGCAGCTTGTTAACAGGAAGACAAGAGACCCAGTACTTC	CASSLLTGRQETQYF
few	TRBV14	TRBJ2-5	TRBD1	TGTGCCAGCAGCCAAAACAGGGGAGAAGAGACCCAGTACTTC	CASSQNRGEETQYF
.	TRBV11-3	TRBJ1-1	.	TGTGCCAGCAGCTTAGACGGCAGGGAGGGGAGCACTGAAGCTTTCTTT	CASSLDGREGSTEAFF
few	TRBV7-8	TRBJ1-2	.	TGTGCCAGCAGCCGAGGGGATCACGGTGGCTACACCTTC	CASSRGDHGGYTF
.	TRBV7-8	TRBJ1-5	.	TGTGCCAGCAGCTTAGCCTTTGGAGGGGAATATAGCAATCAGCCCCAGCATTTT	CASSLAFGGEYSNQPQHF
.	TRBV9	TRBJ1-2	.	TGTGCCAGCAGCCCCCGGGACGCCGGAGGCAGGTATGGCTACACCTTC	CASSPRDAGGRYGYTF
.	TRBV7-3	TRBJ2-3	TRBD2	TGTGCCAGCAGCTTAAGGCGGGGGGGCCGCGCAGATACGCAGTATTTT	CASSLRRGGRADTQYF
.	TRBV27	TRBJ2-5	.	TGTGCCAGCAGTGAGAGGACACAAGAGACCCAGTACTTC	CASSERTQETQYF
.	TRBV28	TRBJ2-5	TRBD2	TGTGCCAGCAGTCCCCTGGGGGTAGCGGGAGCCGGGGAGACCCAGTACTTC	CASSPLGVAGAGETQYF
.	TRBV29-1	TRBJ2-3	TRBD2	TGCAGCGGGAGACTAGCGGGGCTCACAGATACGCAGTATTTT	CSGRLAGLTDTQYF
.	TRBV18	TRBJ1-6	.	TGTGCCAGCTCACCAATCAGTCTAGCCGCGGCTTCACCCCTCCACTTT	CASSPISLAAASPLHF
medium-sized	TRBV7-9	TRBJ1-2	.	TGTGCCAGCAGCTTAGTCGGATCTTGGGATGGCTACACCTTC	CASSLVGSWDGYTF
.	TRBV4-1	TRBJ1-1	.	TGCGCCAGCAGCAAACCAACAGAGGGCCCTGAAGCTTTCTTT	CASSKPTEGPEAFF
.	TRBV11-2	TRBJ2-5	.	TGTGCCAGCAGCGCAACAACGGCGAGGGCCCAGTACTTC	CASSATTARAQYF
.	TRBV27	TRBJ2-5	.	TGTGCCAGCAGCCCTCGGGTAGCGCAACATGAGACCCAGTACTTC	CASSPRVAQHETQYF
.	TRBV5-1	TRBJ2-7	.	TGCGCCAGCAGCTTGGAGCGGGCCGCCTCGAGCTCCTACGAGCAGTACTTC	CASSLERAASSSYEQYF
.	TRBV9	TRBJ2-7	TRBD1	TGTGCCAGCAGCGTAACAGGGGGCTACGAGCAGTACTTC	CASSVTGGYEQYF